This record concerns one TCR beta chain sequence. Its antigen is as yet unknown. These data originate in a study of T-cell memory formation after mild COVID-19. With V trimmed by 5 bases and J by 7 bases, 7 bases remained unmatched. Per the germline V gene, CDR1 is SEHNR and CDR2 is FQNEAQ (reference sequence). The CDR3 totals 13 residues. It was 5'RACE with constant-segment primers that produced the TCR alpha and TCR beta cDNA libraries, which carried sample barcodes and UMIs. TCRdb independently ran MiXCR on the 5' RACE reads; one entry per CDR3 protein. The table lists around 200,000 distinct CDR3 sequences, around 25% of them singletons, with about an eighth in the top ten. Study findings and constraints: CD4+ clones that contracted lay mainly in CM and EM; CD8+ ones lay in EMRA.

V and J are TRBV7-9 and TRBJ1-1; 7 bases map to TRBD1. This receptor was taken from an adult woman who had mild COVID-19 (a few samples of this study predate the infection). Cell type and time point are not known. The sample taken for sequencing was PBMCs or a T cell subset sorted from them (not recorded which). CDR3 loop: CASSPTGPREAFF. The CDR3 DNA sequence: TGTGCCAGCAGCCCGACAGGGCCGCGTGAAGCTTTCTTT.